What follows is one T cell receptor beta chain and its context. The genes and germline here are from mouse. The read finishes 4 residues shy of the CDR3 end, and the germline J gene is used to complete it. This sample stems from a study of CD8+ T cells in alopecia areata. Trimming took off 0 bases at V and 2 bases at J, with 9 bases between the two ends. The CDR3 sequence is 15 residues long. Germline V gives CDR1 NNHDY, CDR2 SYVADS. RNA was isolated and reverse transcribed to cDNA, the sequencing template. Clones were read by immunoSEQ multiplex PCR, and TCRdb kept only the in-frame ones, dropping some. The sample contains over 100,000 clones, none occurring once; around a fifth lies in the top ten.

The chain uses TRBV13-3 and TRBJ2-1, with D hard to call. This receptor was identified in a C3H/HeJ mouse with alopecia areata. This mouse strain has H2-k as its MHC haplotype. The sample taken for sequencing was lesional skin. The sequenced part of the CDR3 DNA is TGTGCCAGCAGTGATGCCCAGGCCCACTATGCT. Translating gives CASSDAQAHYA. From start to end, the CDR3 is CASSDAQAHYAEQFF.